The 14 T cell receptor beta chains below were found in one sample sequenced in a study of T cells in women clearing cervical HPV infection (dated by TCRdb to 2016 to 2019). Libraries were built with the immunoSEQ multiplex PCR assay. TCRdb mirrors the immuneACCESS table, restricted to in-frame sequences. Some clones are absent from its copies; in checked studies, under half trace to an unresolved V gene, and the reason for the others is unknown. The sample's records list roughly 20,000 clones. Of the sample, 13% to 15% falls within the top ten clones. Sequenced material: blood buffy coat. These receptors were obtained from a woman aged 18 to 75 with a cervical HPV16 infection that either progressed to CIN3+ or cleared (not recorded which).

As regards this clone: The read finishes 3 residues shy of the CDR3 end, and the germline J gene is used to complete it. The chain recombines TRBV5-8 with TRBJ1-1; maybe TRBD1 (5 bases). The length of the CDR3 is 15 residues. V lost 4 bases, J lost 3 bases, and 16 bases lay in between. The germline gives CDR1 SGHTS, CDR2 YDEGEE. CDR3 DNA (partial): TGTGCCAGCAGCCATGGGGGGGGTAAGGACACTGAA. This gives the protein CASSHGGGKDTE. The entire CDR3 protein reads CASSHGGGKDTEAFF. Combining the CDR3 with reference TRBV5-8 and TRBJ1-1 gives the whole variable domain EAGVTQSPTHLIKTRGQQATLRCSPISGHTSVYWYQQALGLGLQFLLWYDEGEERNRGNFPPRFSGRQFPNYSSELNVNALELEDSALYLCASSHGGGKDTEAFFGQGTRLTVV.

A word on this clone: Read coverage stops 3 residues before the CDR3 terminus; the germline J gene supplies the remainder. The chain is built from TRBV19 and TRBJ2-2, with 7 bases aligning to TRBD1. V trimming: 4 bases; J trimming: 1 base; junction bases outside the gene matches: 6. Germline V CDR1 and CDR2: LNHDA, SQIVND (reference sequence). This CDR3 is 16 amino acids long. CDR3: CASSKRQGLNTGELFF. The sequenced part of the CDR3 DNA is TGTGCCAGTAGTAAAAGACAGGGCCTGAACACCGGGGAG.

Regarding this clone: The CDR3 end lies 3 residues beyond the end of the read and is filled in from the germline J gene. V is TRBV18 and J is TRBJ2-1, with 13 nucleotides matching TRBD2. Looked up from germline, CDR1 is KGHSH and CDR2 is LQKENI. The CDR3 has 15 residues. The trim removed 6 bases at V and 8 bases at J, leaving 7 bases unmatched. CDR3 sequence: CASSRTSGSKYEQFF. Incomplete CDR3 DNA: TGTGCCAGCTCCCGGACTAGCGGGAGTAAATATGAG. Variable domain in full (rest from reference TRBV18 and TRBJ2-1): NAGVMQNPRHLVRRRGQEARLRCSPMKGHSHVYWYRQLPEEGLKFMVYLQKENIIDESGMPKERFSAEFPKEGPSILRIQQVVRGDSAAYFCASSRTSGSKYEQFFGPGTRLTVL.

Points on this clone: The CDR3 goes on 3 residues after the read ends, and that part is filled in from the germline J gene. This rearrangement joins TRBV19 to TRBJ1-1; D might be TRBD1 (6 bases). Germline CDR1 LNHDA, CDR2 SQIVND (reference sequence). V lost 5 bases and J 5 bases, leaving 15 bases between the germline ends. This CDR3 is 14 amino acids long. The CDR3 here is CASSWVGGRTEAFF. The sequenced part of the CDR3 DNA is TGTGCCAGTAGTTGGGTGGGGGGGCGGACTGAA.

About this clone itself: The read finishes 3 residues shy of the CDR3 end, and the germline J gene is used to complete it. The chain recombines TRBV4-1 with TRBJ2-5; 8 bases match TRBD2. Germline CDR1 and CDR2: MGHRA and YSYEKL. The CDR3 sequence is 16 residues long. Trimming removed 1 base from V and 3 bases from J; junction bases left unmatched: 7. The chain's CDR3 is CASSQGAAGVKETQYF. CDR3 DNA (partial): TGCGCCAGCAGCCAAGGGGCAGCGGGGGTGAAAGAGACC.

A remark on this clone: The CDR3 is cut off 3 residues early in the read; its end comes from the germline J gene. The chain has TRBV30 and TRBJ2-7, with 7 bases aligning to TRBD2. The CDR3 contains 13 residues. The V segment lost 8 bases and the J segment 1 base; nucleotides outside the gene matches: 8. Looked up from germline, CDR1 is GTSNPN and CDR2 is SVGIG (reference sequence). The part of the CDR3 DNA that was read is TGTGCCCGAAGGGAAGCGGGGTCCTACGAG. Its protein product is CARREAGSYE. The CDR3 in its entirety is CARREAGSYEQYF.

On this clone itself: The read terminates 3 residues ahead of where the CDR3 ends, so the germline J gene completes it. This chain links TRBV5-1 with TRBJ1-1, with 9 positions matching TRBD1. Trimming removed 4 bases from V and 2 bases from J; junction bases left unmatched: 6. There are 15 residues in the CDR3. Germline CDR1 SGHRS, CDR2 YFSETQ. CDR3 region: CASSETGGFNTEAFF. The sequenced part of the CDR3 DNA is TGCGCCAGCAGCGAAACAGGGGGCTTTAACACTGAA.

Notes on this clone: The read terminates 3 residues before the CDR3 end, so the remaining end is supplied by the germline J gene. The chain is built from TRBV2 and TRBJ2-5; D perhaps matches TRBD2 (5 bases). The CDR3 extends over 16 amino acids. Germline CDR1 SNHLY, CDR2 FYNNEI. V gave up 2 bases and J gave up 6 bases, with 19 bases separating them. The sequenced CDR3 bases are TGTGCCAGCAGTGAATGGGCTAGCAGGATAGGGAAGACC. Its translation: CASSEWASRIGKT. The complete CDR3 sequence is CASSEWASRIGKTQYF.

As concerns this clone: Sequencing ends 3 residues short of the CDR3 end; the germline J gene provides the rest. The chain links TRBV2 to TRBJ2-5; weak D call: TRBD1 (5 bases). V was shortened by 5 bases and J by 0 bases, with 10 bases between the two germline ends. Per the germline V gene, CDR1 is SNHLY and CDR2 is FYNNEI. The CDR3 sequence is 14 residues long. The CDR3 bases that were read are TGTGCCAGCAGTACTGACAGATACCAAGAGACC. Its protein is CASSTDRYQET. The CDR3 as a whole reads CASSTDRYQETQYF.

Remarks on this clone: The CDR3 end falls 3 residues outside the read, so it is completed with the germline J gene. The chain links TRBV28 to TRBJ1-2, with D possibly TRBD1 on 5 matching bases. V shed 6 bases and J shed 5 bases, with 16 bases lying between them. There are 14 residues in the CDR3. Per germline, CDR1 MDHEN and CDR2 SYDVKM. The CDR3 region is CASRVQKKGYGYTF. The CDR3 bases that were read are TGTGCCAGCAGGGTACAGAAGAAGGGGTATGGC.

Regarding this clone: The read comes to an end 3 residues before the CDR3 does, leaving the germline J gene to fill in the end. The V and J genes are TRBV20-1 and TRBJ1-1; 7 nucleotides line up with TRBD1. Germline values: CDR1 DFQATT, CDR2 SNEGSKA (reference sequence). V lost 3 bases, J lost 4 bases, and 5 bases stayed unmatched. This CDR3 has 13 amino acids. The CDR3 loop is CSASTTGITEAFF. Partial CDR3 DNA: TGCAGTGCTAGCACGACAGGGATCACTGAA.

Turning to this clone: The CDR3 end is not reached by the read, which stops 3 residues before it; the germline J gene fills it in. This chain links TRBV11-3 with TRBJ1-6, with 7 bases identical to TRBD1. The CDR3 extends over 15 amino acids. V was pared by 1 base and J by 8 bases, with 5 bases of the junction left unmatched. From germline, CDR1 is SGHNT and CDR2 YENEEA. The CDR3 loop reads CASSLAFQGDSPLHF. The CDR3 DNA, read in part, is TGTGCCAGCAGCTTAGCGTTTCAGGGGGATTCACCC.

Regarding this clone: Coverage ceases 3 residues before the CDR3 finishes, and the germline J gene fills in the end. The V gene is TRBV28, the J gene TRBJ1-2; a weak D match, TRBD1 (6 bases). Germline values: CDR1 MDHEN, CDR2 SYDVKM. The CDR3 loop spans 13 amino acids. The sequenced CDR3 bases are TGTGCCAGCAGTTTAGGACAGCTACGCGGC. It yields the protein CASSLGQLRG. In full, the CDR3 reads CASSLGQLRGYTF.

A note on this clone: The read terminates 3 residues ahead of where the CDR3 ends, so the germline J gene completes it. The V gene is TRBV13, the J gene TRBJ1-6; D perhaps matches TRBD1 (5 bases). Trimming left V 8 bases short and J 5 bases short, with 19 bases between. From germline, CDR1 is PRHDT and CDR2 FYEKMQ (reference sequence). This CDR3 comprises 16 residues. CDR3 bases read: TGTGCCAGCTCCTATTGGGGGGGTAACAATAATTCACCC. Amino acids: CASSYWGGNNNSP. The full CDR3 sequence reads CASSYWGGNNNSPLHF. The full variable domain, completed using reference TRBV13 and TRBJ1-6, is AAGVIQSPRHLIKEKRETATLKCYPIPRHDTVYWYQQGPGQDPQFLISFYEKMQSDKGSIPDRFSAQQFSDYHSELNMSSLELGDSALYFCASSYWGGNNNSPLHFGNGTRLTVT.